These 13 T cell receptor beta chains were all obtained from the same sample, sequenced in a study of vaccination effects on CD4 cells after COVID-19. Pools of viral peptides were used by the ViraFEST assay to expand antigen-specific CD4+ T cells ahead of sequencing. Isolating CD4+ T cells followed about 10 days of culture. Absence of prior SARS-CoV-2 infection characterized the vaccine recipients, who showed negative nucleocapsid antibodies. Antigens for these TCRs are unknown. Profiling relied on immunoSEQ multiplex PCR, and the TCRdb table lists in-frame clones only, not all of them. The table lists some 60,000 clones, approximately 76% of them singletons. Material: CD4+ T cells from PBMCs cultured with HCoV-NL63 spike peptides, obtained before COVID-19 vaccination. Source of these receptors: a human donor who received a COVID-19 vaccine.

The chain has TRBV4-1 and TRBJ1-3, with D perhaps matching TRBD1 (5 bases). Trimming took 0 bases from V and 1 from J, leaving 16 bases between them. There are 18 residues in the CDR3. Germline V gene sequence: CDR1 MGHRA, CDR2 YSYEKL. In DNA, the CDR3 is TGCGCCAGCAGCCAAGAGAGAACGTTGGGGGGTTCTGGAAACACCATATATTTT. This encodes CASSQERTLGGSGNTIYF.

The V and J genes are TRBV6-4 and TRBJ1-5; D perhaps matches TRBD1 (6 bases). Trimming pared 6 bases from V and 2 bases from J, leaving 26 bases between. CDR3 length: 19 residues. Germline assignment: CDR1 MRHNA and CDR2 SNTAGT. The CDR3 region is CASSGQSPGDRWGNQPQHF. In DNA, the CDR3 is TGTGCCAGCAGCGGCCAGTCTCCAGGTGACAGGTGGGGCAATCAGCCCCAGCATTTT.

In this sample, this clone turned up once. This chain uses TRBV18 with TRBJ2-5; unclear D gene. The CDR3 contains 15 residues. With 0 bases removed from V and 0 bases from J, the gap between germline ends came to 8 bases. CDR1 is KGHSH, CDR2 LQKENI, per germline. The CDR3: CASSPPGHNQETQYF. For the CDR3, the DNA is TGTGCCAGCTCACCACCTGGGCACAACCAAGAGACCCAGTACTTC. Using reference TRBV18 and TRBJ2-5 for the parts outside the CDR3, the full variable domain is NAGVMQNPRHLVRRRGQEARLRCSPMKGHSHVYWYRQLPEEGLKFMVYLQKENIIDESGMPKERFSAEFPKEGPSILRIQQVVRGDSAAYFCASSPPGHNQETQYFGPGTRLLVL.

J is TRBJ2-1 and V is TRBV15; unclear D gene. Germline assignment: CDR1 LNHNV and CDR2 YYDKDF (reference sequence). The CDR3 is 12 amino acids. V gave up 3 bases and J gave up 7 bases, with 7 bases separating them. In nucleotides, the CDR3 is TGTGCCACCAGCAGCTTCAGAAATGAGCAGTTCTTC. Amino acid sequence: CATSSFRNEQFF.

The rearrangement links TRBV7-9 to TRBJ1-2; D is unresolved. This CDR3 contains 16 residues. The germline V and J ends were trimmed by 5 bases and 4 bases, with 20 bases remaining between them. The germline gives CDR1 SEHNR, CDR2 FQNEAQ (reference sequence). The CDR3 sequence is CASSPGGGGLGYGYTF. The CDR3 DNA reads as TGTGCCAGCAGCCCGGGAGGAGGAGGGCTCGGCTATGGCTACACCTTC. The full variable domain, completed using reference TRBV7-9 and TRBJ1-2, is DTGVSQNPRHKITKRGQNVTFRCDPISEHNRLYWYRQTLGQGPEFLTYFQNEAQLEKSRLLSDRFSAERPKGSFSTLEIQRTEQGDSAMYLCASSPGGGGLGYGYTFGSGTRLTVV.

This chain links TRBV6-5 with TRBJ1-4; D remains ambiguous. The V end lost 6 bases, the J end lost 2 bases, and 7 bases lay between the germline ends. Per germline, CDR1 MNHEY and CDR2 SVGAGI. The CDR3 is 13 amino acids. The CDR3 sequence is CASRRQTNEKLFF. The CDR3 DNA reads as TGTGCCAGCAGGCGGCAGACTAATGAAAAACTGTTTTTT.

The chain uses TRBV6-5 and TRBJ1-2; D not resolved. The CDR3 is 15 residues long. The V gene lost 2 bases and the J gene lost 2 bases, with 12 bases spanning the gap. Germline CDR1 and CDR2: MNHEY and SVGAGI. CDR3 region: CASSYLSGSNYGYTF. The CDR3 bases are TGTGCCAGCAGTTACCTATCGGGTTCCAACTATGGCTACACCTTC.

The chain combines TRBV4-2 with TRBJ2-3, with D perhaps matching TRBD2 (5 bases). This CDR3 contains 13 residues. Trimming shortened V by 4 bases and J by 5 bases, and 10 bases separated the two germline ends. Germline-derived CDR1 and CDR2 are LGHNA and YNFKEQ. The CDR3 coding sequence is TGTGCCAGCAGCCCCCCCCGGGGAGATACGCAGTATTTT. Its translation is CASSPPRGDTQYF.

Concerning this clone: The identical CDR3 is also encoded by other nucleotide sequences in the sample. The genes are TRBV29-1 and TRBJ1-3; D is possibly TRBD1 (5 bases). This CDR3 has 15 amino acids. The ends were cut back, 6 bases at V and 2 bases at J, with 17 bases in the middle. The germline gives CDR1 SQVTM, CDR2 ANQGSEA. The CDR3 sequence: CSVQAGSPPGNTIYF. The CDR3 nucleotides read TGCAGCGTGCAAGCAGGGAGCCCGCCTGGAAACACCATATATTTT.

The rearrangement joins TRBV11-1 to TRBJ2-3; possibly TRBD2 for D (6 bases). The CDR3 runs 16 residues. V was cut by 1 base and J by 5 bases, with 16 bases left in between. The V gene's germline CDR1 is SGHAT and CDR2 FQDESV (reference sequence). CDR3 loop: CASSLGNRLVGDTQYF. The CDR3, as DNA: TGTGCCAGCAGCTTAGGGAACCGACTAGTCGGAGATACGCAGTATTTT.

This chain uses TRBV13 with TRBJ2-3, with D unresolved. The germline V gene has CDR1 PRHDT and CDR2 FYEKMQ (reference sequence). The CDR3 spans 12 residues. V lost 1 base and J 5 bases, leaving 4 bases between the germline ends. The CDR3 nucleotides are TGTGCCAGCAGCTTAGCGGGAGATACGCAGTATTTT. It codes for CASSLAGDTQYF. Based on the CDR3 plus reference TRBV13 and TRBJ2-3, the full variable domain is AAGVIQSPRHLIKEKRETATLKCYPIPRHDTVYWYQQGPGQDPQFLISFYEKMQSDKGSIPDRFSAQQFSDYHSELNMSSLELGDSALYFCASSLAGDTQYFGPGTRLTVL.

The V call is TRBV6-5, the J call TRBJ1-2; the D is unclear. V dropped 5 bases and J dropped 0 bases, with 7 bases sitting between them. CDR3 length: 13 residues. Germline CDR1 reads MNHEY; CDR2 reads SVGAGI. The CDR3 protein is CASSLDTNYGYTF. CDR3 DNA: TGTGCCAGCAGTCTAGACACTAACTATGGCTACACCTTC.

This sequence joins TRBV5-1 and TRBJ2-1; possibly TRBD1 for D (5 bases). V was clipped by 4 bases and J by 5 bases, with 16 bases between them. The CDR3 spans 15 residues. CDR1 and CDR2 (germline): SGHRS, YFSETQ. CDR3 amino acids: CASSAFGPRDNEQFF. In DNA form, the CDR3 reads TGCGCCAGCAGCGCCTTCGGACCCAGGGACAATGAGCAGTTCTTC. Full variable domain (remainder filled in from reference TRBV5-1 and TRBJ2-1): KAGVTQTPRYLIKTRGQQVTLSCSPISGHRSVSWYQQTPGQGLQFLFEYFSETQRNKGNFPGRFSGRQFSNSRSEMNVSTLELGDSALYLCASSAFGPRDNEQFFGPGTRLTVL.